This TCR beta chain is from a study of blood T cell repertoires in COVID-19. Study-wide background: Sources were T cells, B-cell-depleted T cells, or PBMCs; the material itself was cDNA or gDNA.

Profiling relied on immunoSEQ multiplex PCR, and the TCRdb table lists in-frame clones only, not all of them. Among about 200,000 clones listed, about 86% were seen once. Trimming took off 0 bases at V and 7 bases at J, with 10 bases between the two ends. CDR1 SGHNT and CDR2 YYREEE come from the germline V gene (reference sequence). This CDR3 is 13 amino acids long. The sequence was obtained from a woman in her sixties or seventies with acute or convalescent COVID-19. Sequencing used peripheral blood. This chain uses TRBV5-4 with TRBJ1-1, with D perhaps matching TRBD1 (6 bases). CDR3 residues: CASSLGQGFEAFF. In nucleotides, the CDR3 is TGTGCCAGCAGCTTGGGGCAGGGGTTTGAAGCTTTCTTT.